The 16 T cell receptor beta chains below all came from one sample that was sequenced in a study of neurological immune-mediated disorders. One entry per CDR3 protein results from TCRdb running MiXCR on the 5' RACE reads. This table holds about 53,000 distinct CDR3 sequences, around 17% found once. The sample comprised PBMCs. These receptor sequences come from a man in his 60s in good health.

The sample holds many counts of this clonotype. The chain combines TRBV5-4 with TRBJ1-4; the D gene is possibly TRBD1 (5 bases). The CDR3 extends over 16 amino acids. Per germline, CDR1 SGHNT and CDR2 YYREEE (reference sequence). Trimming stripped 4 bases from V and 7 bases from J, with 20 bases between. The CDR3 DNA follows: TGTGCCAGCAGCCGATCAGGAGGGGCGAGCGGTGAAAAACTGTTTTTT. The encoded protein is CASSRSGGASGEKLFF.

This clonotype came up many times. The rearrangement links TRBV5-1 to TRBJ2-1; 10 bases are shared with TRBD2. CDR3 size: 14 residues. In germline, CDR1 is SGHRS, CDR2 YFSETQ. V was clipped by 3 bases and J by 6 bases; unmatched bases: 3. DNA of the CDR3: TGCGCCAGCAGCTCCGAGCGGGAGGGCAATGAGCAGTTCTTC. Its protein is CASSSEREGNEQFF.

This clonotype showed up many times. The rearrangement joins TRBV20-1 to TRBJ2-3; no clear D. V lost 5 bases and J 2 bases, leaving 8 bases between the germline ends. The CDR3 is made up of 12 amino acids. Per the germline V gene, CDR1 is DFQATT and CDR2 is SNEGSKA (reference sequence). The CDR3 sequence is CSARGNTDTQYF. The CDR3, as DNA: TGCAGTGCTCGTGGGAACACAGATACGCAGTATTTT.

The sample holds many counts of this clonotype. This chain's CDR3 is CSDQKGTDTQYF. The CDR3 coding sequence is TGCAGTGACCAGAAAGGCACAGATACGCAGTATTTT. The chain combines TRBV20-1 with TRBJ2-3; no clear D. The CDR3 consists of 12 residues. Germline V gene data show CDR1 as DFQATT and CDR2 as SNEGSKA (reference sequence). Trimming cost V 7 bases and J 1 base, with 9 bases left between them.

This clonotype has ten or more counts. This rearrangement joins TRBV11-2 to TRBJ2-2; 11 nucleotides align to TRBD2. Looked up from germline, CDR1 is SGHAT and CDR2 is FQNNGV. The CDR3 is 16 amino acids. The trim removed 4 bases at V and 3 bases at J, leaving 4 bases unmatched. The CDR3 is CASSSGLAEHTGELFF. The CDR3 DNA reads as TGTGCCAGCAGCTCGGGACTAGCGGAACACACCGGGGAGCTGTTTTTT.

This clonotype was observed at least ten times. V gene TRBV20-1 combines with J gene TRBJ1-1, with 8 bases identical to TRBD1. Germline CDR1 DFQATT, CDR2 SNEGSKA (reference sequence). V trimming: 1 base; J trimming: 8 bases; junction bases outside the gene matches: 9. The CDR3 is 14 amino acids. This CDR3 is CSARAPRQGSEAFF. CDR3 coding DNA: TGCAGTGCTAGAGCCCCGCGACAGGGGTCCGAAGCTTTCTTT.

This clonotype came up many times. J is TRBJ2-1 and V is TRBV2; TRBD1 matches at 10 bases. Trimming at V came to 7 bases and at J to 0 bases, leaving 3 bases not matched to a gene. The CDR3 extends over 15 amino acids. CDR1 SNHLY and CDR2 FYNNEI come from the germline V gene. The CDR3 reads CASTRTGGSYNEQFF. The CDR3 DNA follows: TGTGCCAGCACGCGGACAGGGGGCTCCTACAATGAGCAGTTCTTC.

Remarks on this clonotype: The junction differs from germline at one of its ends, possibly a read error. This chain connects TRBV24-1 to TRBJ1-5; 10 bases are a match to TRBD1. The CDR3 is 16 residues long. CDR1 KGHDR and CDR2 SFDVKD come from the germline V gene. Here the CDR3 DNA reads TGTGCCACCAGTGTCTCCGGGACAGGGGAGAATCAGCCCAAGCATTTT. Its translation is CATSVSGTGENQPKHF.

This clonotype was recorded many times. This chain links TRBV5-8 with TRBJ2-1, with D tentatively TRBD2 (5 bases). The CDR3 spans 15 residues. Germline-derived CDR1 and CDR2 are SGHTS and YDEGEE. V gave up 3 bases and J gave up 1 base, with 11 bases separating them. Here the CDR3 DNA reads TGTGCCAGCAGCTCCGGACTGGGTTCCTACAATGAGCAGTTCTTC. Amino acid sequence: CASSSGLGSYNEQFF. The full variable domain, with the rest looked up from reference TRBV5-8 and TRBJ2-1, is EAGVTQSPTHLIKTRGQQATLRCSPISGHTSVYWYQQALGLGLQFLLWYDEGEERNRGNFPPRFSGRQFPNYSSELNVNALELEDSALYLCASSSGLGSYNEQFFGPGTRLTVL.

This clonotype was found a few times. Here the CDR3 reads CASSPDLTTEAFF. CDR3 in DNA: TGTGCCAGCTCACCGGACCTGACCACTGAAGCTTTCTTT. V is TRBV18 and J is TRBJ1-1; no definite D call. Germline CDR1 is KGHSH and CDR2 is LQKENI. This CDR3 comprises 13 residues. V lost 3 bases and J 4 bases, leaving 9 bases between the germline ends.

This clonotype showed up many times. CDR3 amino acids: CSARQGEGLGYEQYF. The CDR3 nucleotides read TGCAGTGCTAGACAGGGAGAGGGACTTGGCTACGAGCAGTACTTC. This rearrangement joins TRBV20-1 to TRBJ2-7; D might be TRBD2 (6 bases). Trimming shortened V by 2 bases and J by 3 bases, and 17 bases separated the two germline ends. CDR1 DFQATT and CDR2 SNEGSKA come from the germline V gene (reference sequence). This CDR3 region has 15 residues.

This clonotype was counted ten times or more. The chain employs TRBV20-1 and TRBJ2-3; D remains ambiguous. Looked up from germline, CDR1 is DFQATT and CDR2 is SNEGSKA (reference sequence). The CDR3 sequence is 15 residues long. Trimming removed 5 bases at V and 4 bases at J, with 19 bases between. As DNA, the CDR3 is TGCAGTGCTTTGTCGACGGAAACTGGCGCAGATACGCAGTATTTT. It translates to CSALSTETGADTQYF.

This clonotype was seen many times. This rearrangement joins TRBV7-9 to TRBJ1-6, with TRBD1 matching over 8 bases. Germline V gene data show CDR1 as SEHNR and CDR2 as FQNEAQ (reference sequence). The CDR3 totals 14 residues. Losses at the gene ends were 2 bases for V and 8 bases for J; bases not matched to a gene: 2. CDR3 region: CASSLTTGDSPLHF. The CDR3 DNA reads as TGTGCCAGCAGCTTAACGACAGGGGATTCACCCCTCCACTTT.

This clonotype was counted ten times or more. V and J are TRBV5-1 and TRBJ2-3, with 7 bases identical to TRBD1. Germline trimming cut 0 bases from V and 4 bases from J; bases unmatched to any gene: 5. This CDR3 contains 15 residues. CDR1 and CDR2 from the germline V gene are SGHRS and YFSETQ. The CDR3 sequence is CASSLGAGGADTQYF. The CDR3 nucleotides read TGCGCCAGCAGCTTGGGGGCAGGGGGAGCAGATACGCAGTATTTT.

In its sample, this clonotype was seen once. CDR3 sequence (DNA): TGTGCCAGCAGTTTTAGGGACAGGGTGGATGAGCAGTTCTTC. Translating gives CASSFRDRVDEQFF. The rearrangement links TRBV12-3 or TRBV12-4 to TRBJ2-7; 9 positions agree with TRBD1. Near its end, the DNA agrees better with TRBJ2-1, so the J call may be wrong. CDR3 size: 14 residues.

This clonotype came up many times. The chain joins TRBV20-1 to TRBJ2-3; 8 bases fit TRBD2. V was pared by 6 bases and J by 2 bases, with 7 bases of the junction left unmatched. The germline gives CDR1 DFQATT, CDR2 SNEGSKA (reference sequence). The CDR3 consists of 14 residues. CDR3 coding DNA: TGCAGTGCCGGGGGGGAAACGTCCACAGATACGCAGTATTTT. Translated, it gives CSAGGETSTDTQYF.